The subject of this entry is one T cell receptor beta chain. In the authors' methods: Scientists estimated how many nucleated cells there were by amplifying reference gene primers. Data came from immunoSEQ multiplex PCR; TCRdb stores just in-frame clones and leaves some out. The V and J calls and clone size come from that table; D and trimming were worked out from the DNA. The repertoire includes roughly 380,000 clones, 85% of them detected once, and under 4% sits in the top ten. V trimming: 6 bases; J trimming: 1 base; junction bases outside the gene matches: 9. The CDR3 loop spans 16 amino acids. Germline CDR1 is LNHDA and CDR2 is SQIVND (reference sequence). The sample belongs to a study of blood T cell repertoires in COVID-19. On the study more broadly: Researchers got acute and convalescent COVID-19 samples from the United States, Italy and Spain. PBMCs, B-cell-depleted T cells, or T cells provided the cDNA or gDNA that made up the material.

The V call is TRBV19, the J call TRBJ1-2; the match to TRBD1 covers 9 bases. The sequence was collected from a woman under 30 with acute or convalescent COVID-19. The sample consisted of peripheral blood. The DNA for the CDR3 is TGTGCCAGTAGAACCACAGGGGGCGATGGTAACTATGGCTACACCTTC. This codes for CASRTTGGDGNYGYTF.